These 31 T cell receptor beta chains came from one sample sequenced in a study of blood T cell repertoires in COVID-19. Data came from immunoSEQ multiplex PCR; TCRdb stores just in-frame clones and leaves some out. The sample records 45,000 to 70,000 clones, around nine tenths being singletons. Source material: peripheral blood. All receptors derive from a woman aged 55-69 years with COVID-19, enrolled during active disease.

V is TRBV4-2 and J is TRBJ2-3; possible D gene TRBD2, 6 bases. The germline V and J ends were trimmed by 0 bases and 10 bases, with 17 bases remaining between them. This CDR3 is built from 15 residues. Germline V gene data show CDR1 as LGHNA and CDR2 as YNFKEQ. DNA for the CDR3: TGTGCCAGCAGCCAAGATTCTGGACCTCGGGAGTCGCAGTATTTT. Translating it yields CASSQDSGPRESQYF.

The chain is built from TRBV15 and TRBJ1-2; 7 nucleotides agree with TRBD1. CDR3 length: 15 residues. The trim removed 1 base at V and 1 base at J, leaving 3 bases unmatched. Germline V gives CDR1 LNHNV, CDR2 YYDKDF (reference sequence). Here the CDR3 reads CATSRVGDSNYGYTF. The CDR3 DNA reads TGTGCCACCAGCAGAGTGGGGGACAGTAACTATGGCTACACCTTC.

This chain connects TRBV9 to TRBJ2-2, with 8 bases lining up with TRBD2. J was trimmed by 5 bases and V by 3 bases; bases with no gene match: 6. This CDR3 contains 15 residues. Germline assignment: CDR1 SGDLS and CDR2 YYNGEE. The CDR3: CASSDTGGMTGELFF. The CDR3 DNA reads TGTGCCAGCAGCGACACGGGAGGGATGACCGGGGAGCTGTTTTTT.

The chain combines TRBV27 with TRBJ2-2; 9 bases fit TRBD1. J lost 5 bases, V lost 6 bases, and 13 bases had no gene match. The CDR3 covers 17 residues. Germline lookup yields CDR1 MNHEY and CDR2 SMNVEV (reference sequence). This CDR3 reads CASSQLTGGPRTGELFF. DNA for the CDR3: TGTGCCAGCAGCCAACTTACAGGGGGCCCGAGGACCGGGGAGCTGTTTTTT.

The V call is TRBV2, the J call TRBJ1-2, with D perhaps TRBD1 (5 bases). Germline-derived CDR1 and CDR2 are SNHLY and FYNNEI. The V end was cut by 4 bases, the J end by 5 bases, with 17 bases between. CDR3 length: 15 residues. The CDR3 coding sequence is TGTGCCAGCAGTGTGGAGGGGCGTAATTGGTATGGCTACACCTTC. It yields the protein CASSVEGRNWYGYTF.

The chain combines TRBV7-3 with TRBJ1-2; the match to TRBD1 covers 9 bases. Germline V gene lookup returns CDR1 SGHTA and CDR2 FQGTGA. V shed 6 bases, J shed 8 bases, and the junction held 10 bases outside the gene matches. The CDR3 covers 14 residues. The CDR3, as DNA: TGTGCCAGCAGTGAGTCCGGGACAGGGCTGGGCTACACCTTC. Translating it yields CASSESGTGLGYTF.

V is TRBV18 and J is TRBJ2-7; TRBD1 agrees at 7 bases. This CDR3 spans 13 amino acids. V was clipped by 6 bases and J by 5 bases; unmatched bases: 7. CDR1 is KGHSH, CDR2 LQKENI, per germline. CDR3 DNA sequence: TGTGCCAGCTCTCAGACAGGGATCGACGAGCAGTACTTC. Translation: CASSQTGIDEQYF.

The chain couples TRBV6-5 to TRBJ1-2; D may be TRBD1 (5 bases). Looked up from germline, CDR1 is MNHEY and CDR2 is SVGAGI. The CDR3 loop spans 13 amino acids. V was pared by 7 bases and J by 8 bases, with 17 bases between. The CDR3 DNA reads as TGTGCCAGCAATAGGAGGGAGGGGAGCGGCTACACCTTC. Amino acids: CASNRREGSGYTF.

This chain uses TRBV29-1 with TRBJ2-5, with D possibly matching TRBD1 (6 bases). V was shortened by 5 bases and J by 5 bases, with 21 bases between the two germline ends. CDR1 SQVTM and CDR2 ANQGSEA come from the germline V gene. There are 15 residues in the CDR3. The CDR3 sequence is CSVRPKTGWTETQYF. As DNA, the CDR3 is TGCAGCGTTAGACCGAAAACAGGGTGGACGGAGACCCAGTACTTC.

The chain links TRBV14 to TRBJ2-7; a weak D match, TRBD1 (6 bases). V was trimmed by 0 bases and J by 2 bases, leaving 26 bases between them. Germline V gives CDR1 SGHDN, CDR2 FVKESK. The CDR3 runs to 20 residues. CDR3 residues: CASSQDTIAICRGNPYEQYF. The CDR3 nucleotides read TGTGCCAGCAGCCAAGATACGATTGCGATTTGCAGGGGTAATCCCTACGAGCAGTACTTC.

The V call is TRBV10-3, the J call TRBJ1-4, with D uncertain. From germline, CDR1 is ENHRY and CDR2 SYGVKD. V was pared by 5 bases and J by 3 bases, with 7 bases between. The CDR3 sequence is 13 residues long. The CDR3 DNA sequence: TGTGCCATCAGTCAGGAACCTAATGAAAAACTGTTTTTT. It specifies CAISQEPNEKLFF.

This chain links TRBV6-5 with TRBJ2-5; a weak D match, TRBD1 (5 bases). Trimming left V 1 base short and J 5 bases short, with 11 bases between. Germline-derived CDR1 and CDR2 are MNHEY and SVGAGI. CDR3 length equals 14 residues. CDR3 sequence reads: CASSYLTVGETQYF. The DNA of the CDR3 is TGTGCCAGCAGTTACTTGACAGTTGGGGAGACCCAGTACTTC.

The chain uses TRBV19 and TRBJ2-2; possibly TRBD1 for D (5 bases). V lost 3 bases and J lost 1, with 9 bases in between. Germline V lookup: CDR1 LNHDA, CDR2 SQIVND (reference sequence). This CDR3 spans 15 amino acids. In nucleotides, the CDR3 is TGTGCCAGTAGTATGTCGCAGGGGAACACCGGGGAGCTGTTTTTT. Protein: CASSMSQGNTGELFF.

This clone has only one observation. The chain is built from TRBV19 and TRBJ1-2; D remains unclear. The ends were cut back, 5 bases at V and 4 bases at J, with 17 bases in the middle. This CDR3 region has 15 residues. CDR1 and CDR2 from the germline V gene are LNHDA and SQIVND (reference sequence). CDR3 protein: CASSLDWPETYGYTF. CDR3 in DNA: TGTGCCAGTAGTCTTGACTGGCCGGAGACCTATGGCTACACCTTC.

This chain uses TRBV3-1 (or the pseudogene TRBV3-2) with TRBJ2-7; TRBD1 might be the D (5 bases). CDR1 and CDR2 from the germline V gene are LGHDT and YNNKEL (reference sequence). The CDR3 spans 14 residues. Trimming took 2 bases from V and 3 from J, leaving 11 bases between them. In nucleotides, the CDR3 is TGTGCCAGCAGCCAAAGGGGCCAGGGCTACGAGCAGTACTTC. Its translation is CASSQRGQGYEQYF.

The CDR3 is CATSDPPGNNEQFF. The CDR3 DNA sequence: TGTGCCACCAGTGATCCCCCAGGGAACAATGAGCAGTTCTTC. This chain connects TRBV24-1 to TRBJ2-1; possible D gene TRBD1, 5 bases. The V gene lost 3 bases and the J gene lost 5 bases, with 10 bases spanning the gap. The CDR3 totals 14 residues. CDR1 and CDR2 from the germline V gene are KGHDR and SFDVKD.

The chain is built from TRBV5-8 and TRBJ2-3; 8 positions agree with TRBD1. The CDR3 has 15 amino acids. The V and J ends lost 1 base and 5 bases, in that order; junction bases with no gene match: 6. Germline V gene lookup returns CDR1 SGHTS and CDR2 YDEGEE. The CDR3 sequence is CASSLITGGLDTQYF. Written as DNA, the CDR3 is TGTGCCAGCAGCTTGATAACAGGGGGTTTAGATACGCAGTATTTT.

This clone appeared once. V gene TRBV4-1 combines with J gene TRBJ2-1; 13 bases are a match to TRBD2. Germline CDR1 reads MGHRA; CDR2 reads YSYEKL. The CDR3 totals 16 residues. The trim removed 4 bases at V and 6 bases at J, leaving 6 bases unmatched. The CDR3 DNA is TGCGCCAGCAGCCTAATCACTAGCGGGAGGGTCAATGAGCAGTTCTTC. Protein product: CASSLITSGRVNEQFF.

The V and J genes are TRBV2 and TRBJ1-4; 7 bases are shared with TRBD1. Trimming removed 6 bases from V and 0 bases from J; junction bases left unmatched: 4. Germline V gives CDR1 SNHLY, CDR2 FYNNEI. The length of the CDR3 is 15 residues. The CDR3 region has the DNA TGTGCCAGCAGGGCAACAGGGGCAACTAATGAAAAACTGTTTTTT. Translated: CASRATGATNEKLFF.

The chain has TRBV7-2 and TRBJ1-5; D perhaps matches TRBD1 (5 bases). Deletions cut 5 bases from V and 5 bases from J, with 13 bases between. From germline, CDR1 is SGHTA and CDR2 FQGNSA. The CDR3 is 14 residues long. The CDR3 DNA reads TGTGCCAGCAGCCGGGACGGGGACTATCAGCCCCAGCATTTT. Translated, it gives CASSRDGDYQPQHF. The complete variable domain, with remaining parts taken from reference TRBV7-2 and TRBJ1-5, reads GAGVSQSPSNKVTEKGKDVELRCDPISGHTALYWYRQSLGQGLEFLIYFQGNSAPDKSGLPSDRFSAERTGGSVSTLTIQRTQQEDSAVYLCASSRDGDYQPQHFGDGTRLSIL.

This rearrangement joins TRBV6-5 to TRBJ1-2, with TRBD1 identical over 8 bases. J gave up 2 bases and V 4 bases, and 3 bases lay outside the gene matches. This CDR3 region has 14 residues. Per the germline V gene, CDR1 is MNHEY and CDR2 is SVGAGI. CDR3 in amino acids: CASSSQGANYGYTF. The CDR3 DNA reads TGTGCCAGCAGTTCCCAGGGGGCGAACTATGGCTACACCTTC.

The CDR3 coding sequence is TGTGCCAGCAGCCAAGATCTCTTCCAGGGGTACAATGAGCAGTTCTTC. Amino acid sequence: CASSQDLFQGYNEQFF. The V gene is TRBV3-1 (or the pseudogene TRBV3-2), the J gene TRBJ2-1; tentative D call: TRBD1 (6 bases). The CDR3 contains 16 residues. V was pared by 0 bases and J by 4 bases, with 13 bases between. CDR1 is LGHDT and CDR2 is YNNKEL in the germline V gene (reference sequence).

The V gene is TRBV5-4, the J gene TRBJ2-7, with 7 bases that match TRBD2. CDR1 SGHNT and CDR2 YYREEE come from the germline V gene (reference sequence). V dropped 0 bases and J dropped 1; count of bases not matched to a gene: 7. The CDR3 is made up of 16 amino acids. The CDR3 loop reads CASSLAPTGGSYEQYF. CDR3 nucleotide sequence: TGTGCCAGCAGCTTGGCCCCCACGGGAGGTTCCTACGAGCAGTACTTC.

V is TRBV5-1 and J is TRBJ2-2, with D possibly being TRBD2 (6 bases). This CDR3 has 15 residues. Germline V gene lookup returns CDR1 SGHRS and CDR2 YFSETQ. The ends were cut back, 2 bases at V and 1 base at J, with 9 bases in the middle. CDR3 sequence (DNA): TGCGCCAGCAGCTTCGGGACTTTGAACACCGGGGAGCTGTTTTTT. This gives the protein CASSFGTLNTGELFF.

V and J are TRBV5-6 and TRBJ1-5; D is uncertain. The CDR3 covers 15 residues. Trimming removed 2 bases from V and 1 base from J, with 10 bases in between. CDR1 and CDR2 (germline): SGHDT, YYEEEE. The CDR3 DNA is TGTGCCAGCAGCTTTTCTCCGGTAAGCAATCAGCCCCAGCATTTT. It specifies CASSFSPVSNQPQHF.

The CDR3 DNA sequence: TGTGCCAGCTCACCGACAGACCGCTCCTACGAGCAGTACTTC. Protein sequence: CASSPTDRSYEQYF. J is TRBJ2-7 and V is TRBV18, with D maybe TRBD1 (5 bases). This CDR3 is 14 amino acids long. The V gene's germline CDR1 is KGHSH and CDR2 LQKENI. Deletions cut 3 bases from V and 0 bases from J, with 9 bases between.

J is TRBJ1-5 and V is TRBV30; 8 bases agree with TRBD1. Germline trimming cut 4 bases from V and 3 bases from J; bases unmatched to any gene: 11. Germline lookup yields CDR1 GTSNPN and CDR2 SVGIG (reference sequence). The CDR3 consists of 16 residues. CDR3 amino acids: CAWNPVGTGSNQPQHF. In nucleotides, the CDR3 is TGTGCCTGGAACCCGGTTGGGACAGGATCCAATCAGCCCCAGCATTTT.

As concerns this clone: The sample carries other DNA sequences with the same CDR3. The V and J genes are TRBV6-5 and TRBJ2-2; TRBD1 matches at 8 bases. This CDR3 region has 14 residues. Germline V CDR1 and CDR2: MNHEY, SVGAGI. After removal of 6 bases from V and 5 bases from J, the junction contained 5 bases not matched to a gene. The CDR3 reads CASSRGQGTGELFF. As DNA, the CDR3 is TGTGCCAGCAGCCGCGGACAGGGTACCGGGGAGCTGTTTTTT.

The chain is built from TRBV28 and TRBJ2-1; D is unclear. V was shortened by 7 bases and J by 5 bases, with 12 bases between the two germline ends. Germline values: CDR1 MDHEN, CDR2 SYDVKM. This CDR3 is 13 amino acids long. The DNA for the CDR3 is TGTGCCAGCACCCCCTCCGTAAACAATGAGCAGTTCTTC. Protein: CASTPSVNNEQFF. The complete variable domain, with remaining parts taken from reference TRBV28 and TRBJ2-1, reads DVKVTQSSRYLVKRTGEKVFLECVQDMDHENMFWYRQDPGLGLRLIYFSYDVKMKEKGDIPEGYSVSREKKERFSLILESASTNQTSMYLCASTPSVNNEQFFGPGTRLTVL.

This rearrangement joins TRBV11-3 to TRBJ2-2; 13 bases match TRBD2. The V gene's germline CDR1 is SGHNT and CDR2 YENEEA. The CDR3 has 15 residues. The V segment lost 6 bases and the J segment 6 bases; nucleotides outside the gene matches: 4. The CDR3 DNA sequence: TGTGCCAGCAGTGGGACTAGCGGGATCGCCGGGGAGCTGTTTTTT. Protein product: CASSGTSGIAGELFF.

V and J are TRBV7-9 and TRBJ1-1, with a possible D match to TRBD1 (5 bases). The CDR3 has 18 amino acids. V was cut by 3 bases and J by 12 bases, with 32 bases left in between. Germline V gene sequence: CDR1 SEHNR, CDR2 FQNEAQ (reference sequence). The CDR3 DNA is TGTGCCAGCAGCTTTCACCCAGCTTGGCTCCGGGGGGTCCCACAGACTTTCTTT. The encoded protein is CASSFHPAWLRGVPQTFF.